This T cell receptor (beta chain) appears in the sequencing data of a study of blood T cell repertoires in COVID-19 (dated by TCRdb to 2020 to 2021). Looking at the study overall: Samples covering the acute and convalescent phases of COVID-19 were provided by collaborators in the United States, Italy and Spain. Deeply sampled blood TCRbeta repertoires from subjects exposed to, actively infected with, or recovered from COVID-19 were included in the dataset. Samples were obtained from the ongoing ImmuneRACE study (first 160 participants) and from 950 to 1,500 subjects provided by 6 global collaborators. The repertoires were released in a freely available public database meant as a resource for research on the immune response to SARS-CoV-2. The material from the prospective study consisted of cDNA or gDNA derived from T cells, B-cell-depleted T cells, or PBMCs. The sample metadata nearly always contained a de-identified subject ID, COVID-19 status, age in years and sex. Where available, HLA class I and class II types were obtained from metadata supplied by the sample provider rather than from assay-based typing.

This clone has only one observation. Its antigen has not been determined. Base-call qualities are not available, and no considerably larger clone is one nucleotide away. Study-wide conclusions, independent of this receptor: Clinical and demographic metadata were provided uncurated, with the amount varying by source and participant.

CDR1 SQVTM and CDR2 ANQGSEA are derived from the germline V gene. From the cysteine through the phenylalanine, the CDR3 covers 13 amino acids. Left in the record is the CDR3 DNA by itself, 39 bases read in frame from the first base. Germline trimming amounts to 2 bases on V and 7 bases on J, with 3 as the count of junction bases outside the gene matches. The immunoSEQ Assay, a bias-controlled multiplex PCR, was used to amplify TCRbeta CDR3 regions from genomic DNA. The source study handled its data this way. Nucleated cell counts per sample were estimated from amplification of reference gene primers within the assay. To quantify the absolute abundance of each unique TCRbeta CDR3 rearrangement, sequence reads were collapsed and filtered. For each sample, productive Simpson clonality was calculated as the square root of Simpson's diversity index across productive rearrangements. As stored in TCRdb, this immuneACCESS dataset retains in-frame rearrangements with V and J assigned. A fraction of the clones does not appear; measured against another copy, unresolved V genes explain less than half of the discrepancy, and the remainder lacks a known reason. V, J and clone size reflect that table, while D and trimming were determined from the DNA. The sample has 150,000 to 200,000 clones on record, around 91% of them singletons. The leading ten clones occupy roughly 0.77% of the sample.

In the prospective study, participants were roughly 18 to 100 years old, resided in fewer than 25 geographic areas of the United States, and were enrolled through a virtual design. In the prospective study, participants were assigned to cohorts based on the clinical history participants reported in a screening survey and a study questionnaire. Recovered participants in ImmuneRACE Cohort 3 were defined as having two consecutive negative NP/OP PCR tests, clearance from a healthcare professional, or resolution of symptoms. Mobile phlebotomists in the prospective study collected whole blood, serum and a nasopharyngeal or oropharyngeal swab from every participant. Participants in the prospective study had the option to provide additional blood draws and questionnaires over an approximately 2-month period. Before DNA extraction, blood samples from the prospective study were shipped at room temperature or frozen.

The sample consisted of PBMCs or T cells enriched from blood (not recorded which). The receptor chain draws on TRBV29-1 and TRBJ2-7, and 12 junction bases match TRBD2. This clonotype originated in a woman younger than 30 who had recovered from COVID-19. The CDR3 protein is CSVELAGGREQYF. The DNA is TGCAGCGTTGAACTAGCGGGAGGGAGAGAGCAGTACTTC.